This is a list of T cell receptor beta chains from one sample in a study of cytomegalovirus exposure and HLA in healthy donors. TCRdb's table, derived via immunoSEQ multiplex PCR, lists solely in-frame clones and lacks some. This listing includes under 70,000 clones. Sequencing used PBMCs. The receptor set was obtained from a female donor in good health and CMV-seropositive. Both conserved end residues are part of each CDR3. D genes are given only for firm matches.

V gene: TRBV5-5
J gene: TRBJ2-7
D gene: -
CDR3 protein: CASSFGQTYEQYF
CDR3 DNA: TGTGCCAGCAGCTTTGGACAGACCTACGAGCAGTACTTC

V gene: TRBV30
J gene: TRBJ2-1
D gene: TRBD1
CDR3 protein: CAWSHGTGYNEQFF
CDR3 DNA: TGTGCCTGGAGTCATGGGACAGGGTACAATGAGCAGTTCTTC

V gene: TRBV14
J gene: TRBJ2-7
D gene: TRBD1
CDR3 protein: CASSRTGEAYEQYF
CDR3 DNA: TGTGCCAGCAGCCGGACAGGGGAAGCCTACGAGCAGTACTTC

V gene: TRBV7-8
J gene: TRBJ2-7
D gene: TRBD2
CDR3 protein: CASSKTGLGAYEQYF
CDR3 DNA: TGTGCCAGCAGCAAAACGGGACTAGGAGCTTACGAGCAGTACTTC

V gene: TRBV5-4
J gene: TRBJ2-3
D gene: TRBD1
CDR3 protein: CASSLGGPGTDTQYF
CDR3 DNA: TGTGCCAGCAGCTTAGGGGGCCCCGGCACAGATACGCAGTATTTT

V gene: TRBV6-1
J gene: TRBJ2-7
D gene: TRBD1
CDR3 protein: CASSEDRAVGEQYF
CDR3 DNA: TGTGCCAGCAGTGAGGACAGGGCAGTAGGCGAGCAGTACTTC

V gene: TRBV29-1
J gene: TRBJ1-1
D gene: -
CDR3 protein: CSVGYRLNTEAFF
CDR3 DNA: TGCAGCGTTGGGTACAGGTTGAACACTGAAGCTTTCTTT

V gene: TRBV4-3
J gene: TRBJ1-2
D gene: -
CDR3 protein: CASSPADSAYGYTF
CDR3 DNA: TGCGCCAGCAGCCCAGCGGACAGCGCCTATGGCTACACCTTC

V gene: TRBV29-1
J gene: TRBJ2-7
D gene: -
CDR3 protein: CSATVASYEQYF
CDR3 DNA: TGCAGCGCGACAGTGGCCTCCTACGAGCAGTACTTC

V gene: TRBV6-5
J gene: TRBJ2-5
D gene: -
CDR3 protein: CASSYSGLQGETQYF
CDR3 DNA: TGTGCCAGCAGTTACTCCGGCCTCCAGGGGGAGACCCAGTACTTC

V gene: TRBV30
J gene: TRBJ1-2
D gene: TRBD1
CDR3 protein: CAWSVGTGDGYTF
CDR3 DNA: TGTGCCTGGAGTGTCGGGACAGGGGATGGCTACACCTTC

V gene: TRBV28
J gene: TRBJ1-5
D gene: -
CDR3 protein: CASSSDFTNQPQHF
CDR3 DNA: TGTGCCAGCAGTTCTGACTTTACTAATCAGCCCCAGCATTTT

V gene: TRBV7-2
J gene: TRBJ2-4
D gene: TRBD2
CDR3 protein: CASSPLADIAKNIQYF
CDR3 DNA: TGTGCCAGCAGCCCCCTAGCGGATATAGCCAAAAACATTCAGTACTTC

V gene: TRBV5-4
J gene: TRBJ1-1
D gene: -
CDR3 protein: CASSFHLDGIAFF
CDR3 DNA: TGTGCCAGCAGCTTTCACCTAGACGGGATAGCTTTCTTT

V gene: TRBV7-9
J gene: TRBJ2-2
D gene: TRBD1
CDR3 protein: CASSLDRGPGTGELFF
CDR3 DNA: TGTGCCAGCAGCCTCGACAGGGGGCCGGGCACCGGGGAGCTGTTTTTT

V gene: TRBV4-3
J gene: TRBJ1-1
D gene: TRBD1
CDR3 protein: CASSQGQGITEAFF
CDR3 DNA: TGCGCCAGCAGCCAGGGACAGGGGATCACTGAAGCTTTCTTT

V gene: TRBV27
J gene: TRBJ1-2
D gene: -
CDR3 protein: CASSPSQLYYGYTF
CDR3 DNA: TGTGCCAGCAGTCCCTCACAACTATACTATGGCTACACCTTC

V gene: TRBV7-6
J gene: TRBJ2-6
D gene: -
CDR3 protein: CASSLVPQTVGFSGANVLTF
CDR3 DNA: TGTGCCAGCAGCTTAGTGCCACAGACAGTCGGGTTCTCTGGGGCCAACGTCCTGACTTTC

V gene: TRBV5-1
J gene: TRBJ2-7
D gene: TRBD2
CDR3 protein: CASSRATSDPYEQYF
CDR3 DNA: TGCGCCAGCAGCAGAGCCACTAGCGACCCCTACGAGCAGTACTTC

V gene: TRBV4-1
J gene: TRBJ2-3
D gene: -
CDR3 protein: CASSQRGSTDKQYF
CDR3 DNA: TGCGCCAGCAGCCAAAGAGGATCGACAGATAAGCAGTATTTT

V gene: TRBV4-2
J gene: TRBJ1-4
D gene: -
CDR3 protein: CASSQEGAGEKLFF
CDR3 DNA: TGTGCCAGCAGCCAAGAGGGGGCTGGTGAAAAACTGTTTTTT

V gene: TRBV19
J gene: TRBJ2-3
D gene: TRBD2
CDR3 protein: CASQRETSGDTDTQYF
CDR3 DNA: TGTGCCAGTCAAAGAGAGACTAGCGGAGACACAGATACGCAGTATTTT

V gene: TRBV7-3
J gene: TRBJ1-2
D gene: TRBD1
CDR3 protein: CASSRDRDYGYTF
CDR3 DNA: TGTGCCAGCAGCCGTGACAGGGACTATGGCTACACCTTC

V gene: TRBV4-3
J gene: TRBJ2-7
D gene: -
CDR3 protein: CASSQAFEAYEQYF
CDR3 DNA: TGCGCCAGCAGCCAAGCTTTTGAGGCCTACGAGCAGTACTTC

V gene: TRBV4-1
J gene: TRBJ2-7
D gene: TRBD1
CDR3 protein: CASSPSSGGPSAYEQYF
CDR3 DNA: TGCGCCAGCAGCCCTAGCTCAGGGGGCCCTAGCGCCTACGAGCAGTACTTC

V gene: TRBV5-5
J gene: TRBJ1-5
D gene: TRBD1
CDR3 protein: CASTWRTGSNQPQHF
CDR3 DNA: TGTGCCAGCACTTGGAGGACAGGGAGCAATCAGCCCCAGCATTTT

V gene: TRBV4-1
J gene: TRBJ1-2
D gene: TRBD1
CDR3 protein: CASSQFKIGPGQGYGYTF
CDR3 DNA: TGCGCCAGCAGCCAGTTTAAGATCGGGCCGGGACAGGGGTATGGCTACACCTTC

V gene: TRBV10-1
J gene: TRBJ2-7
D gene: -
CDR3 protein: CASTYLGIPYEQYF
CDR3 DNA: TGCGCCAGCACCTACCTCGGGATTCCGTACGAGCAGTACTTC

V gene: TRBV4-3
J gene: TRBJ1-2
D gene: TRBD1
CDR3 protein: CASRRDSGTGYGYTF
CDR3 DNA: TGCGCCAGCAGACGAGATTCGGGGACAGGCTATGGCTACACCTTC

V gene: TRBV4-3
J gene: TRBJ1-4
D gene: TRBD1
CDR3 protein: CASSQVSGQGESNEKLFF
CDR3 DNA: TGCGCCAGCAGCCAAGTCTCCGGACAGGGAGAATCTAATGAAAAACTGTTTTTT

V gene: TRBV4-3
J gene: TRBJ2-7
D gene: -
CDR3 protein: CASSRGGTGAAYEQYF
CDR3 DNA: TGCGCCAGCAGCCGGGGGGGAACGGGGGCCGCCTACGAGCAGTACTTC

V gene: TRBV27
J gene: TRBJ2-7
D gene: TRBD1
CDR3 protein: CASMRTGGKVGAYEQYF
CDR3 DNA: TGTGCCAGCATGCGGACAGGGGGCAAAGTCGGCGCCTACGAGCAGTACTTC

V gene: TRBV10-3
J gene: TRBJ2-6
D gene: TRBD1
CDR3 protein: CAISESGQSVASGANVLTF
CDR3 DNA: TGTGCCATCAGTGAGTCGGGACAGTCTGTTGCCTCTGGGGCCAACGTCCTGACTTTC

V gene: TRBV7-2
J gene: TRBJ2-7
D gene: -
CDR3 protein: CASSPPGLTYEQYF
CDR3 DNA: TGTGCCAGCAGCCCCCCGGGACTCACCTACGAGCAGTACTTC

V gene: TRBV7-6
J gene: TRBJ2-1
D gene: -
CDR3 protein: CASSLGETEQFF
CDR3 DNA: TGTGCCAGCAGCTTAGGAGAAACTGAGCAGTTCTTC

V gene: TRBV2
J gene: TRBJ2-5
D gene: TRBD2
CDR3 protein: CASSTGLQETQYF
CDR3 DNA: TGTGCCAGCAGTACGGGACTACAAGAGACCCAGTACTTC

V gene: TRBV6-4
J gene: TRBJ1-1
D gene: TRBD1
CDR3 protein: CASSDSETGTTEAFF
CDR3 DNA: TGTGCCAGCAGTGATTCCGAGACAGGGACCACTGAAGCTTTCTTT

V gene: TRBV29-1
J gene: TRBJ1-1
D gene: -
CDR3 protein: CSATGNTEAFF
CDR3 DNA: TGCAGTGCGACGGGGAACACTGAAGCTTTCTTT

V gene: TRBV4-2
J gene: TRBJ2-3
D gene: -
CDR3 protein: CASSQDAAPDTQYF
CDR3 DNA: TGTGCCAGCAGCCAAGATGCAGCGCCAGATACGCAGTATTTT

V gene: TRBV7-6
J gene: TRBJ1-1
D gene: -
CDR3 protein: CASSWGGGTEAFF
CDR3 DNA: TGTGCCAGCAGCTGGGGAGGGGGCACTGAAGCTTTCTTT

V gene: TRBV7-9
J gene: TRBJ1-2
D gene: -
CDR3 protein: CASHANTNYGYTF
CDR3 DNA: TGTGCCAGCCATGCGAATACTAACTATGGCTACACCTTC

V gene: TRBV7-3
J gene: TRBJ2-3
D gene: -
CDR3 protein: CASSSTPPSAGSTDTQYF
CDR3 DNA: TGTGCCAGCAGCTCTACCCCTCCATCTGCGGGGAGCACAGATACGCAGTATTTT

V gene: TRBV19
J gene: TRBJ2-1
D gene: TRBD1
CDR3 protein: CASSMGPRGPYNEQFF
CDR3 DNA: TGTGCCAGTAGTATGGGGCCCAGGGGGCCCTACAATGAGCAGTTCTTC

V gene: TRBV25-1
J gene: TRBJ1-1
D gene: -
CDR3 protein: CASSENDKVRTEAFF
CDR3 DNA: TGTGCCAGCAGTGAAAACGACAAGGTGCGCACTGAAGCTTTCTTT

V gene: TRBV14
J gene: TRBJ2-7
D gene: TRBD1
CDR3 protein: CASSPAGQGRYEQYF
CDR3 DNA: TGTGCCAGCAGCCCCGCCGGACAGGGGCGCTACGAGCAGTACTTC

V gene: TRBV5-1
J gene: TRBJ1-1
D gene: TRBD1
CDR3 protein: CASSLTRDRINTEAFF
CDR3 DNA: TGCGCCAGCAGCCTTACCCGGGACAGGATTAACACTGAAGCTTTCTTT

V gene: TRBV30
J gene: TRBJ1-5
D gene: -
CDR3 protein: CAWTPLPLAQPQHF
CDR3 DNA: TGTGCCTGGACTCCCCTCCCGCTAGCTCAGCCCCAGCATTTT

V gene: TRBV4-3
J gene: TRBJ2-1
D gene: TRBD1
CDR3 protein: CASSQDWGQGAPDEQFF
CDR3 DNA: TGCGCCAGCAGCCAAGATTGGGGACAGGGGGCCCCGGATGAGCAGTTCTTC

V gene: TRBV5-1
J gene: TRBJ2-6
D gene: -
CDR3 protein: CASSLQGNSGANVLTF
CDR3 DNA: TGCGCCAGCAGCTTGCAGGGGAACTCTGGGGCCAACGTCCTGACTTTC

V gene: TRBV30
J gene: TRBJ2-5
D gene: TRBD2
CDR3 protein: CACVAGGTETQYF
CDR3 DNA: TGTGCCTGTGTAGCGGGGGGCACAGAGACCCAGTACTTC

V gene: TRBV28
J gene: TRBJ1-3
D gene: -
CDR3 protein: CASSSPRSGNTIYF
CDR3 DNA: TGTGCCAGCAGTTCCCCGCGGTCTGGAAACACCATATATTTT

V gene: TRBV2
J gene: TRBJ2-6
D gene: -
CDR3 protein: CASSGSSGANVLTF
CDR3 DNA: TGTGCCAGCAGTGGTAGCTCTGGGGCCAACGTCCTGACTTTC

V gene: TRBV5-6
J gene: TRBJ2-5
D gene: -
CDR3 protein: CASSFRSRGETQYF
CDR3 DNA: TGTGCCAGCAGCTTCCGAAGCAGGGGAGAGACCCAGTACTTC

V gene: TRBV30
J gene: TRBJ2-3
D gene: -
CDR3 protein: CAWRATATDTQYF
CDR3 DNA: TGTGCCTGGAGGGCGACTGCTACAGATACGCAGTATTTT

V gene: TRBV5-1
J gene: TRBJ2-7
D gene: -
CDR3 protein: CASSPLSGSYEQYF
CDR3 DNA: TGCGCCAGCAGCCCACTTAGCGGTTCCTACGAGCAGTACTTC

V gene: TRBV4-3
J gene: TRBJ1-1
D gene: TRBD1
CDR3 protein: CASSLTGQDTEAFF
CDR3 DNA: TGCGCCAGCAGCCTGACAGGGCAGGACACTGAAGCTTTCTTT

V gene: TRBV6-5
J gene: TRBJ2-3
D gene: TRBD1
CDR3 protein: CASSYSGTGLSDTQYF
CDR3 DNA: TGTGCCAGCAGTTACTCCGGGACAGGGCTTAGTGATACGCAGTATTTT

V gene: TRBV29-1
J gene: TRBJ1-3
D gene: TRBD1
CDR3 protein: CSVAVGTDSGNTIYF
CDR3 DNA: TGCAGCGTCGCCGTTGGGACAGACTCTGGAAACACCATATATTTT

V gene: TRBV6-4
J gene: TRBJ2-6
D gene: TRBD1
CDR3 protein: CASSDATGGSSGANVLTF
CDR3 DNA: TGTGCCAGCAGTGACGCGACAGGGGGCTCCTCTGGGGCCAACGTCCTGACTTTC